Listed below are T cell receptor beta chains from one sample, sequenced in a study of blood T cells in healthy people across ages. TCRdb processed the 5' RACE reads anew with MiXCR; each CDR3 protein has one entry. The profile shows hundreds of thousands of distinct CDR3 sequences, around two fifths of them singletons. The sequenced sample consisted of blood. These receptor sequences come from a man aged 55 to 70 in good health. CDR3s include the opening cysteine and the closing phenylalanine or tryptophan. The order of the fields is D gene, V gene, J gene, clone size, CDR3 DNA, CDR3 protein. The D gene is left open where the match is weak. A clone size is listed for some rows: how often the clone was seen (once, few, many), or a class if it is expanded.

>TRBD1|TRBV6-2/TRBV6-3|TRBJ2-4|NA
TGTGCCAGCAGATGGGACAGGGTAAAAAACATTCAGTACTTC
CASRWDRVKNIQYF
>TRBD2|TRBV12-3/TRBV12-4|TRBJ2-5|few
TGTGCCAGCAGTTCCTTGAGCGGGGGTTACCAAGAGACCCAGTACTTC
CASSSLSGGYQETQYF
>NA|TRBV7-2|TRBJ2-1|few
TGTGCCAGCAGCTTCTTAGGGGGGGGGCATAATGAGCAGTTCTTC
CASSFLGGGHNEQFF
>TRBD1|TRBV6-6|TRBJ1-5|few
TGTGCCAGCAGTTTGGGACAGGGGTTCAATCAGCCCCAGCATTTT
CASSLGQGFNQPQHF
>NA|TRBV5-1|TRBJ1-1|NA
TGCGCCAGCAGCTTGGATGCGTTCAGGTACGAGAACACTGAAGCTTTCTTT
CASSLDAFRYENTEAFF
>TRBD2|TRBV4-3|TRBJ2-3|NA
TGCGCCAGCAGCCGAGGACTAGCGGGGGGAAACACAGATACGCAGTATTTT
CASSRGLAGGNTDTQYF
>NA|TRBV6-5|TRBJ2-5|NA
TGTGCCAGCAGGACGGGAGAGGGGCAGTACTTC
CASRTGEGQYF
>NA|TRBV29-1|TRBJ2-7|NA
TGCAGCGTTCAGTGGGTTTCCTACGAGCAGTACTTC
CSVQWVSYEQYF
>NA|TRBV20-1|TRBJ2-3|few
TGCAGTGCCCGAAGGGGTGCAGATACGCAGTATTTT
CSARRGADTQYF
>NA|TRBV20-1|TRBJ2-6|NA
TGCAGTGCTAGAGTGGCAGATGGGGCCAACGTCCTGACTTTC
CSARVADGANVLTF
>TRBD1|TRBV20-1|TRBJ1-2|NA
TGCAGTGCTGAAAGACAGGGTGGTTACTGCGGCTACACCTTC
CSAERQGGYCGYTF
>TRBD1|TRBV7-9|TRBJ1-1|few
TGTGCCAGCAGCCGGGGACAGGGAGGTACTGAAGCTTTCTTT
CASSRGQGGTEAFF
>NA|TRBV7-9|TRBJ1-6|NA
TGTGCCAGCAGCTTAGAGAGCTTTAATTCACCCCTCCACTTT
CASSLESFNSPLHF
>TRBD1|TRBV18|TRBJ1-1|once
TGTGCCAGCTCACCCTCGACAGGGAGAACTGAAGCTTTCTTT
CASSPSTGRTEAFF
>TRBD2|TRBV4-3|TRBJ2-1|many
TGCGCCAGCAGCCAACGCACTAGCGGGGCTTACAATGAGCAGTTCTTC
CASSQRTSGAYNEQFF
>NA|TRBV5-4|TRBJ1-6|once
TGTGCCAGCACCTCCTCAGCGGGCTCCTATAATTCACCCCTCCACTTT
CASTSSAGSYNSPLHF
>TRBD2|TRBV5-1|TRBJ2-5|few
TGCGCCAGCAGCCCCGGGACTAGCGTTCAAGAGACCCAGTACTTC
CASSPGTSVQETQYF
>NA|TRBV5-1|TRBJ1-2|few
TGCGCCAGCAGCCTATCGGCGAAACAGGGCGGCTATGGCTACACCTTC
CASSLSAKQGGYGYTF
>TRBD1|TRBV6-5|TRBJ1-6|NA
TGTGCCAGCAGAAGCCGGGACAGGAATTCACCCCTCCACTTT
CASRSRDRNSPLHF
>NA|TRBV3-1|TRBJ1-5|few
TGTGCCAGCAGCGCCTACGGGGGGAGTAATCAGCCCCAGCATTTT
CASSAYGGSNQPQHF
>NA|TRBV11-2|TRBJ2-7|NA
TGTGCCAGCAGCTTAGGTCCGGAGAACAATGAGCAGTACTTC
CASSLGPENNEQYF
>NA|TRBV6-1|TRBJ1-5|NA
TGTGCCAGCAGACAGGAGCTTGGCAATCAGCCCCAGCATTTT
CASRQELGNQPQHF
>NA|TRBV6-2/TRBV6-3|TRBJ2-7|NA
TGTGCCAGCAGGTGGGACGAGAGCTCCTACGAGCAGTACTTC
CASRWDESSYEQYF
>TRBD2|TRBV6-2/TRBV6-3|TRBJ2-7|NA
TGTGCCAGCAGTTACCCTAATCCGGGACTAGCGGGGGGCCTCTCCTACAATGAGCAGTACTTC
CASSYPNPGLAGGLSYNEQYF
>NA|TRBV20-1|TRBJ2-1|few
TGCAGTGCTAGAGATATAAATGAGCAGTTCTTC
CSARDINEQFF
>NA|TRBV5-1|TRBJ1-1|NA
TGCACCAGCAGCTTGGGAGTAGCGAGCACTGAAGCTTTCTTT
CTSSLGVASTEAFF
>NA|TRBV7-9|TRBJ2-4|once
TGTGCCAGCAGCCTGGCCGACCGTAAAAACATTCAGTACTTC
CASSLADRKNIQYF
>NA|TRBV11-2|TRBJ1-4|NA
TGTGCCAGCAGCTTAGGTGAAGGGCCCAAGGGAAAACTGTTTTTT
CASSLGEGPKGKLFF
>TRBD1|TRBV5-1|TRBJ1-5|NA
TGCGCCAGCAGCCCAGGGACAGGGAGTGGGGTACAGCCCCAGCATTTT
CASSPGTGSGVQPQHF
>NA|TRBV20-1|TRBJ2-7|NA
TGCAGTGCTAGAGTCGGGCGGACCTACGAGCAGTACTTC
CSARVGRTYEQYF
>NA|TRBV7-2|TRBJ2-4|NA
TGTGCCGGCAGCTTAGGTGGAACCAAAAACATTCAGTACTTC
CAGSLGGTKNIQYF
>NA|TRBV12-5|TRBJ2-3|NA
TGTGCTAGTGGCCGGACAGATACGCAGTATTTT
CASGRTDTQYF